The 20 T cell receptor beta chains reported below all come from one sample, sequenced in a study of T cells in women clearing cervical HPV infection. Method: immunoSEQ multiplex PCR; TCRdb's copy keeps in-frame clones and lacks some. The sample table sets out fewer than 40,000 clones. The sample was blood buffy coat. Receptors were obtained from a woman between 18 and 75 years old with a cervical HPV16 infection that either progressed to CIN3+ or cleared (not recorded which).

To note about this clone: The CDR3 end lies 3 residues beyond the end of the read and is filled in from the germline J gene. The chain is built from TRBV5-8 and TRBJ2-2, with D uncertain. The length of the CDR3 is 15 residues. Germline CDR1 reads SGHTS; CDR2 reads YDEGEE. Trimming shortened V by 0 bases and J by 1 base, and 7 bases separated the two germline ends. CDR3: CASSLGQVNTGELFF. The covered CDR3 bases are TGTGCCAGCAGCTTGGGGCAGGTGAACACCGGGGAG.

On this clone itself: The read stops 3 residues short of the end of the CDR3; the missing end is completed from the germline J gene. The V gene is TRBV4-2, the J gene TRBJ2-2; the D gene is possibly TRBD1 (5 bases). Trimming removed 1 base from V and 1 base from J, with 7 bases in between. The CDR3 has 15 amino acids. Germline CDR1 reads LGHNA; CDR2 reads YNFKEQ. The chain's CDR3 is CASSQGDRNTGELFF. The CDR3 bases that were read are TGTGCCAGCAGCCAAGGAGACAGGAACACCGGGGAG.

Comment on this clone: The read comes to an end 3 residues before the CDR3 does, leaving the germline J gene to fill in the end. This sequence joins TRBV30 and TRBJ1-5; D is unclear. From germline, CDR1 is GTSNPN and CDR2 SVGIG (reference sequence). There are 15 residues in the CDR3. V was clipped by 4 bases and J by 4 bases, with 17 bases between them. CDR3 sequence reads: CAWNNKQNLNQPQHF. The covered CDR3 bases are TGTGCCTGGAATAATAAACAGAACCTTAATCAGCCC.

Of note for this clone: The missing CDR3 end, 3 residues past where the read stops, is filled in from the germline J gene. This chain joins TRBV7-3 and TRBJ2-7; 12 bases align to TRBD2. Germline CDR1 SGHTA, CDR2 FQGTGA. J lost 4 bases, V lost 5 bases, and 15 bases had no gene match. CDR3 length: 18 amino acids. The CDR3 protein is CASSGTGLLLAGGYEQYF. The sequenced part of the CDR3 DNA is TGTGCCAGCAGCGGGACTGGGCTACTACTAGCGGGGGGTTACGAG.

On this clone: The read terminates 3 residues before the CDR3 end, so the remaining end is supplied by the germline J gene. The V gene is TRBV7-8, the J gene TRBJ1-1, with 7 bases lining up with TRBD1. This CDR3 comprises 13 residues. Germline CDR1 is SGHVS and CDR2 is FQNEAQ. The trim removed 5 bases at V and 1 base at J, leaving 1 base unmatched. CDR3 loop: CASSQGGNTEAFF. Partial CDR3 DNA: TGTGCCAGCAGCCAGGGGGGGAACACTGAA.

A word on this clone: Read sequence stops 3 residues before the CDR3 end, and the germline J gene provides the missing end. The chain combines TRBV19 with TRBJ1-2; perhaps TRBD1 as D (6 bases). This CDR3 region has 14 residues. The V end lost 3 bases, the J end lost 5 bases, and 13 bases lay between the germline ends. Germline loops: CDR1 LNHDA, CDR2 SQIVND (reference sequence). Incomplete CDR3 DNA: TGTGCCAGTAGTATCAGCCAGGGGAAATATGGC. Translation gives CASSISQGKYG. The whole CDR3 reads CASSISQGKYGYTF.

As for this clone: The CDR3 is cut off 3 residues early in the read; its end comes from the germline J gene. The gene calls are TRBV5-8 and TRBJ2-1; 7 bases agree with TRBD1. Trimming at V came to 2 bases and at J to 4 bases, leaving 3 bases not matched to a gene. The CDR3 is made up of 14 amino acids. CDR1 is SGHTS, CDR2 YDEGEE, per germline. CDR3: CASSLGTVYNEQFF. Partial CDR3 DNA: TGTGCCAGCAGCTTAGGGACAGTTTACAATGAG.

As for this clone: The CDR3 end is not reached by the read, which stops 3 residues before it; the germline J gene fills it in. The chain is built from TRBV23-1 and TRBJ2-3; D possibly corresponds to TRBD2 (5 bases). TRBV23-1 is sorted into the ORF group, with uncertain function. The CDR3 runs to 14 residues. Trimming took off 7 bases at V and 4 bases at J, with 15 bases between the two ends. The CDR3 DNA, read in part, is TGCGCCAGCATGTCCAGCGGTGTGGCAGATACG. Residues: CASMSSGVADT. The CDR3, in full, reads CASMSSGVADTQYF.

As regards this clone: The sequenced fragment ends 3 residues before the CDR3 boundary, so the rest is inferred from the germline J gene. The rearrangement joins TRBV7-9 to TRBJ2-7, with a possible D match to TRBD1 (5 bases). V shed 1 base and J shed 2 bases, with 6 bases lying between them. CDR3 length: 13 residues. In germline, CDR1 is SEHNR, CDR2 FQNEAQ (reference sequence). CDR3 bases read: TGTGCCAGCAGCTTAGACAGGCCCTACGAG. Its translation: CASSLDRPYE. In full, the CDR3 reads CASSLDRPYEQYF.

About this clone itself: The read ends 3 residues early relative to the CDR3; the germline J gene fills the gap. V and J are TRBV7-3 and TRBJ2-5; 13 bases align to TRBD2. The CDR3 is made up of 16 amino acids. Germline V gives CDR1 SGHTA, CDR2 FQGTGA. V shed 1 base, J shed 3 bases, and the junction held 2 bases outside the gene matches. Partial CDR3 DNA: TGTGCCAGCAGCTTAAGTACTAGCGGGGGGGAAGAGACC. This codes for CASSLSTSGGEET. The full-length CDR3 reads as CASSLSTSGGEETQYF.

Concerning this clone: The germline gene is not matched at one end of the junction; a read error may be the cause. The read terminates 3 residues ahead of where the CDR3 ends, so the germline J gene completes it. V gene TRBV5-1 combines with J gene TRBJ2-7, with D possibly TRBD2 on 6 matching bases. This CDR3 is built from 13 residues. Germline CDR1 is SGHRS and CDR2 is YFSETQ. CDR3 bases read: TGCGCCAGCACCTTGGAGGGCTCCTACGAG. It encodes CASTLEGSYE. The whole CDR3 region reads CASTLEGSYEQYF.

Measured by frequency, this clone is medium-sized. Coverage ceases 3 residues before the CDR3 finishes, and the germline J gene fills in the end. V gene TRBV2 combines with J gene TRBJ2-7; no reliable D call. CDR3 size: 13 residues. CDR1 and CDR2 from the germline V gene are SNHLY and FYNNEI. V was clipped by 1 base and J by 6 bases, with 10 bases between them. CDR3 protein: CASSEGRSTEQYF. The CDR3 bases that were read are TGTGCCAGCAGTGAAGGCCGTAGCACCGAG.

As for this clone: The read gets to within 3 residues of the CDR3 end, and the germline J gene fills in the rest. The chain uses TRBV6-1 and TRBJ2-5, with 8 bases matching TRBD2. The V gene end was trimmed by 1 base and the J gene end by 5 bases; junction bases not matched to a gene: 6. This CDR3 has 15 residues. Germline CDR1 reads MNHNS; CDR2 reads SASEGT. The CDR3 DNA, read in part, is TGTGCCAGCAGTGAAGATGCGGGGGGCTCGGAGACC. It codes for CASSEDAGGSET. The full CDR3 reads CASSEDAGGSETQYF.

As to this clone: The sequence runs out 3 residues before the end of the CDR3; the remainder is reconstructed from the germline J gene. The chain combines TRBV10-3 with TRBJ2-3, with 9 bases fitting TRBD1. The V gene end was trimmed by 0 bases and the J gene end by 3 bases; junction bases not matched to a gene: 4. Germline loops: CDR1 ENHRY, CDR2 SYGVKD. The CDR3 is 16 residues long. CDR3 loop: CAISESGQGETDTQYF. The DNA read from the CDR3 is TGTGCCATCAGTGAGTCGGGACAGGGCGAAACAGATACG.

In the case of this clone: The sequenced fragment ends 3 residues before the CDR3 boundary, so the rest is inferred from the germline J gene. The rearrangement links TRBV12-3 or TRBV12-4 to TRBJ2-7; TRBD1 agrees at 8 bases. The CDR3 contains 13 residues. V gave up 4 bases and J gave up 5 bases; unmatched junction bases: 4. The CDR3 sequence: CASSWDRFDEQYF. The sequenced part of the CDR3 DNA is TGTGCCAGCAGTTGGGACAGGTTCGACGAG.

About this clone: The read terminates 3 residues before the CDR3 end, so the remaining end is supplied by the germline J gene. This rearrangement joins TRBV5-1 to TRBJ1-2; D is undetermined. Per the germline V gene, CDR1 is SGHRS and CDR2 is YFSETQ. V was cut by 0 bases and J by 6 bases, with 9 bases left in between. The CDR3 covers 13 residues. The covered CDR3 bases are TGCGCCAGCAGCTTGGCCTCAAGGGATGGC. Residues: CASSLASRDG. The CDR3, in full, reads CASSLASRDGYTF.

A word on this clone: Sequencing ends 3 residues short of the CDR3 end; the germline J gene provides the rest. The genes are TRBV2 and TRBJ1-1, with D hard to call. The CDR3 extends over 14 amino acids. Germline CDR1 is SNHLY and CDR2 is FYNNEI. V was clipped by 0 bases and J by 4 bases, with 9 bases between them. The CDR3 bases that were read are TGTGCCAGCAGTGAAGCGTGGGCCATCACTGAA. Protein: CASSEAWAITE. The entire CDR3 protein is CASSEAWAITEAFF.

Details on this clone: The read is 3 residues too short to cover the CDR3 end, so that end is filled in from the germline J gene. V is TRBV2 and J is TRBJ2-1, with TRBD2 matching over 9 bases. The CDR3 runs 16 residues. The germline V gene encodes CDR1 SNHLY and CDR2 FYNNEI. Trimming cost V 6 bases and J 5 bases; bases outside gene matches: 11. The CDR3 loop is CASRRVGAGGHNEQFF. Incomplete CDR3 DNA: TGTGCCAGCAGGAGGGTAGGAGCGGGGGGTCACAATGAG.

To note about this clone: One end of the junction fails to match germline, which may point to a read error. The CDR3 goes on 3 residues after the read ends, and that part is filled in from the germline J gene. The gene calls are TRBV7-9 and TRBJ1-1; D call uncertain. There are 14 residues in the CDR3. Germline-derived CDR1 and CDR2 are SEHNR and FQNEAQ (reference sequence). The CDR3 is CAGSLGVRNTEAFF. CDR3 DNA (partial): TGTGCCGGCAGCTTAGGCGTGCGGAACACTGAA.

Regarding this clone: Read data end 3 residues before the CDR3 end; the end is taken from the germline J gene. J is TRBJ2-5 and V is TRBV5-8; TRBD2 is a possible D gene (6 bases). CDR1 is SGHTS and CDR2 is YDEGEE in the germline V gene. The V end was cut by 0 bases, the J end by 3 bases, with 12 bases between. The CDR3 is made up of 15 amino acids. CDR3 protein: CASSLGGESEETQYF. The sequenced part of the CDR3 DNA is TGTGCCAGCAGCTTGGGGGGGGAGTCGGAAGAGACC.